This TCR beta chain appears in the sequencing data of a study of blood T cells in healthy people across ages. Study-level points and caveats: Older age coincided with a roughly linear decline in TCR beta diversity per million T cells. Among long-lived donors, naive CD4+ cells were more numerous and diversity higher than in aged donors.

The CDR3 extends over 11 amino acids. Germline V gene lookup returns CDR1 SGHRS and CDR2 YFSETQ. The V end was cut by 2 bases, the J end by 3 bases, with 3 bases between. In this sample, this clonotype turned up many times. Its cognate antigen is unknown. This may arise from a read error, as a much more abundant clone is one base away. Primers used in a second PCR of about 6 to 11 cycles were a sample-barcoded 5' primer and a J-beta primer mix. Sequencing of every sample gave 3 million or more CDR3-containing paired-end reads. TCRdb ran MiXCR on the 5' RACE reads and lists one entry per CDR3 protein. The sample consists of roughly 680,000 distinct CDR3 sequences, under 65% of them appearing once. Samples each yielded at least 6 micrograms of total RNA.

The gene calls are TRBV5-1 and TRBJ2-7; D gene uncertain. Sequencing was performed on blood. The origin of this receptor is a woman older than 75 in good health. CDR3 bases: TGCGCCAGCAGCTTCAACTACGAGCAGTACTTC. Its translation: CASSFNYEQYF.